This record covers a single TCR beta chain. Its antigen is unknown. The PCR made use of 60 Vbeta and 13 Jbeta primers. The method was immunoSEQ multiplex PCR; TCRdb's version includes in-frame clones alone and lacks a portion of them. Of 90,000 to 140,000 clones detected, 75% to 85% appear once; the ten largest clones hold approximately 2%. The source of the sample is a study of cytomegalovirus exposure and HLA in healthy donors. For the study at large: Earlier findings included approximately 120 million unique TCR beta sequences obtained from about 179 million T cells. Findings and caveats of the study: A list of 150 to 200 TCR beta chains associated with cytomegalovirus was given. Some V segments, TRBV6-2 and TRBV6-3 among them, were indistinguishable and were therefore excluded.

The V segment lost 6 bases and the J segment 5 bases; nucleotides outside the gene matches: 12. The germline CDR1 and CDR2 sequences are MDHEN and SYDVKM. The length of the CDR3 is 16 residues. The sample consisted of PBMCs. The clonotype was recovered from a man aged 30 to 45 in good health and CMV-seronegative. The chain is built from TRBV28 and TRBJ1-4, with 7 bases identical to TRBD1. The CDR3 loop reads CASRPRGSTGNEKLFF. CDR3 nucleotide sequence: TGTGCCAGCAGACCCCGAGGGTCGACAGGGAATGAAAAACTGTTTTTT.